The following is a T cell receptor (beta chain) sequence with its context. Its antigen is not identified. Only in-frame clones appear in the TCRdb table, and some are missing; sequencing was by immunoSEQ multiplex PCR. The sample has about 94,000 clones; 85% to 90% are singletons. The V segment lost 1 base and the J segment 3 bases; nucleotides outside the gene matches: 4. The length of the CDR3 is 15 residues. The germline CDR1 and CDR2 sequences are SNHLY and FYNNEI. The data derive from a study of T cell responses to AZD1222 COVID-19 vaccine. Overall study results and limits: Donors were chiefly white British, with a greater number of females, and clonal diversity was perhaps underestimated. The study found vaccine-associated CD4 TCRs spanning spike, dominant at 160-218 and 743-854.

The chain combines TRBV2 with TRBJ1-1, with TRBD1 identical over 8 bases. The clonotype was recovered from an adult who received the AZD1222 COVID-19 vaccine. The sequenced sample was peripheral blood, obtained 28 days after the second AZD1222 dose. CDR3 DNA: TGTGCCAGCAGTGAAGGTGGCAGGGGGCACACTGAAGCTTTCTTT. Translating it yields CASSEGGRGHTEAFF.